This T cell receptor beta chain was observed in a study of early T cells in non-severe SARS-CoV-2 infection. Study-wide context: The study sequenced bulk RNA from unsorted whole blood, with chains unpaired.

Findings of the study overall: Using VDJdb, the matching emphasized anti-spike CD8 responses while missing private and CD4 specificities.

In the case of this clonotype: Antigen: not known.

V trimming: 5 bases; J trimming: 4 bases; junction bases outside the gene matches: 2. This CDR3 spans 13 amino acids. CDR1 and CDR2 from the germline V gene are SQVTM and ANQGSEA. The TCR library protocol was used to attach unique molecular identifiers. These identifiers were attached to individual cDNA molecules. TCRdb re-called the 5' RACE reads with MiXCR, one entry per CDR3 protein. The profile covers about 56,000 distinct CDR3 sequences, with about 10% appearing a single time and approximately 6.5% taken by the ten largest. This receptor was identified in an adult who was a healthcare worker with PCR-confirmed SARS-CoV-2 infection or an uninfected control (not recorded which). Sequenced input: whole blood. The genes are TRBV29-1 and TRBJ2-2; 9 positions agree with TRBD1. As DNA, the CDR3 is TGCAGCGTTTCACAGGGGGCCACCGGGGAGCTGTTTTTT. Translation gives CSVSQGATGELFF.